One and the same sample provided the 32 T cell receptor beta chains below, sequenced in a study of T-cell memory formation after mild COVID-19. TCRdb used MiXCR to reprocess the 5' RACE reads, holding one entry per CDR3 protein. This sample has about 340,000 distinct CDR3 sequences, with roughly 20% found just once. The sequencing input was PBMCs or a T cell subset sorted from them (not recorded which). These TCRs come from an adult woman who had mild COVID-19 (a few samples of this study predate the infection). Cell type and time point are not known.

This clonotype has just a few counts. The V call is TRBV4-3, the J call TRBJ2-2; 7 positions agree with TRBD1. CDR3 length: 13 residues. Germline CDR1 is LGHNA and CDR2 is YSLEER. J was trimmed by 7 bases and V by 3 bases; bases with no gene match: 2. The CDR3 bases are TGCGCCAGCAGCCACAGGGGGTACGGGGAGCTGTTTTTT. It is translated as CASSHRGYGELFF.

This clonotype was observed a few times. The J gene is TRBJ1-1, the V gene TRBV5-1; TRBD1 matches 8 bases. Germline V CDR1 and CDR2: SGHRS, YFSETQ. The CDR3 is made up of 13 amino acids. Trimming at V came to 0 bases and at J to 6 bases, leaving 1 base not matched to a gene. The CDR3 here is CASSLDRGAEAFF. CDR3 bases: TGCGCCAGCAGCTTGGACAGGGGGGCTGAAGCTTTCTTT.

In DNA, the CDR3 is TGTGCCAGCAGCCAAGATCTCGGGGACCAAGAGACCCAGTACTTC. This sequence encodes CASSQDLGDQETQYF. The chain couples TRBV3-1 to TRBJ2-5; D may be TRBD2 (5 bases). CDR3 length equals 15 residues. Germline CDR1 is LGHDT and CDR2 is YNNKEL (reference sequence). The V gene lost 0 bases and the J gene lost 0 bases, with 8 bases spanning the gap.

This clonotype has just a few counts. V is TRBV9 and J is TRBJ2-4, with D possibly matching TRBD2 (5 bases). The CDR3 sequence is 15 residues long. Deletions cut 3 bases from V and 9 bases from J, with 19 bases between. Germline CDR1 SGDLS, CDR2 YYNGEE. CDR3 residues: CASSARSGQEGIQYF. The CDR3 nucleotides read TGTGCCAGCAGCGCGCGATCGGGTCAAGAGGGCATTCAGTACTTC.

CDR3 amino acids: CASSPRGGAAYEQYF. The CDR3, as DNA: TGTGCCAGCAGCCCCAGAGGGGGGGCCGCCTACGAGCAGTACTTC. This chain joins TRBV11-3 and TRBJ2-7; possibly TRBD2 for D (7 bases). This CDR3 region has 15 residues. Trimming pared 5 bases from V and 2 bases from J, leaving 16 bases between. Germline CDR1 is SGHNT and CDR2 is YENEEA.

The chain joins TRBV7-2 to TRBJ2-1; maybe TRBD2 (7 bases). Germline-derived CDR1 and CDR2 are SGHTA and FQGNSA. The CDR3 extends over 13 amino acids. The V end was cut by 3 bases, the J end by 10 bases, with 13 bases between. CDR3: CASSFRGASEQFF. The CDR3 DNA reads TGTGCCAGCAGCTTTCGGGGGGCCAGCGAGCAGTTCTTC.

This clonotype was recorded a few times. This chain links TRBV11-2 with TRBJ1-3; TRBD1 matches at 10 bases. Trimming removed 1 base from V and 8 bases from J; junction bases left unmatched: 14. Germline CDR1 and CDR2: SGHAT and FQNNGV. The length of the CDR3 is 18 residues. Written as DNA, the CDR3 is TGTGCCAGCAGCTTAGGGGGCTCGGGACAGGGGTTCGGCTACACCATATATTTT. It yields the protein CASSLGGSGQGFGYTIYF.

The rearrangement links TRBV10-3 to TRBJ2-7; TRBD2 is a possible D gene (5 bases). The CDR3 runs 14 residues. Germline CDR1 ENHRY, CDR2 SYGVKD. V gave up 4 bases and J gave up 5 bases, with 15 bases separating them. CDR3 coding DNA: TGTGCCATCAGTGGGGAGTTCCCCGAACACGAGCAGTACTTC. This codes for CAISGEFPEHEQYF.

The V call is TRBV14, the J call TRBJ2-1; no firm D call. This CDR3 is built from 13 residues. Germline V gene sequence: CDR1 SGHDN, CDR2 FVKESK. Between the trimmed V and J ends, which lost 3 bases and 3 bases, there was a span of 6 bases. The CDR3 region has the DNA TGTGCCAGCAGCCATTTCCTCTACAATGAGCAGTTCTTC. The encoded protein is CASSHFLYNEQFF.

The chain has TRBV7-9 and TRBJ2-7; 9 bases fit TRBD2. J gave up 3 bases and V 4 bases, and 7 bases lay outside the gene matches. Germline V gives CDR1 SEHNR, CDR2 FQNEAQ (reference sequence). The CDR3 is made up of 15 amino acids. The CDR3 bases are TGTGCCAGCAGCTCGGGACTAGCCCTCGACTACGAGCAGTACTTC. This codes for CASSSGLALDYEQYF.

This clonotype was picked up a small number of times. The V call is TRBV5-5, the J call TRBJ1-2, with unresolved D. The germline V and J ends were trimmed by 4 bases and 8 bases, with 15 bases remaining between them. Germline V lookup: CDR1 SGHKS, CDR2 YYEKEE (reference sequence). The CDR3 is made up of 13 amino acids. CDR3 nucleotides: TGTGCCAGCAGCCTCACCACCGATCGGGGCTACACCTTC. Amino acid sequence: CASSLTTDRGYTF.

This chain uses TRBV18 with TRBJ2-7; the D gene is possibly TRBD2 (5 bases). The CDR3 spans 13 residues. Germline lookup yields CDR1 KGHSH and CDR2 LQKENI. V gave up 8 bases and J gave up 4 bases, with 15 bases separating them. CDR3 residues: CASSPPEGYEQYF. DNA for the CDR3: TGTGCCAGCAGCCCCCCCGAGGGATACGAGCAGTACTTC.

In its sample, this clonotype was seen a few times. V gene TRBV5-4 combines with J gene TRBJ2-7, with D possibly matching TRBD2 (7 bases). Germline CDR1 and CDR2: SGHNT and YYREEE (reference sequence). The CDR3 is 15 amino acids. Trimming pared 0 bases from V and 4 bases from J, leaving 14 bases between. DNA for the CDR3: TGTGCCAGCAGCTTGGTGGGGGGGGCCGATTACGAGCAGTACTTC. It yields the protein CASSLVGGADYEQYF.

This clonotype occurred a few times. The chain uses TRBV12-3 or TRBV12-4 and TRBJ1-2; possibly TRBD1 for D (5 bases). The V end was cut by 6 bases, the J end by 4 bases, with 15 bases between. The CDR3 consists of 14 residues. The CDR3 nucleotides read TGTGCCAGCAGCTCGCAGGGACGGAGCTATGGCTACACCTTC. Protein product: CASSSQGRSYGYTF.

The rearrangement joins TRBV25-1 to TRBJ1-6, with TRBD1 matching 8 bases. The germline V gene has CDR1 MGHDK and CDR2 SYGVNS. Trimming cost V 2 bases and J 5 bases; bases outside gene matches: 2. The CDR3 consists of 15 residues. CDR3 sequence (DNA): TGTGCCAGCAGTGAAGTGACAGGGGATAATTCACCCCTCCACTTT. As protein: CASSEVTGDNSPLHF. The complete variable domain, with remaining parts taken from reference TRBV25-1 and TRBJ1-6, reads EADIYQTPRYLVIGTGKKITLECSQTMGHDKMYWYQQDPGMELHLIHYSYGVNSTEKGDLSSESTVSRIRTEHFPLTLESARPSHTSQYLCASSEVTGDNSPLHFGNGTRLTVT.

The chain carries TRBV6-2 or TRBV6-3 and TRBJ2-3; D uncertain. The germline CDR1 and CDR2 sequences are MNHEY and SVGEGT. The germline V and J ends were trimmed by 8 bases and 6 bases, with 12 bases remaining between them. CDR3 length: 12 residues. In DNA, the CDR3 is TGTGCCAGCCCCTTCCACGGGGATACGCAGTATTTT. This gives the protein CASPFHGDTQYF.

This clonotype was seen a handful of times. The chain recombines TRBV12-3 or TRBV12-4 with TRBJ2-3, with a possible D match to TRBD2 (6 bases). The V and J ends lost 6 bases and 2 bases respectively, with 12 bases between them. The CDR3 runs to 14 residues. The CDR3 reads CASRPSGDTDTQYF. The CDR3 DNA reads TGTGCCAGCAGACCGTCGGGAGACACAGATACGCAGTATTTT.

The sample holds a few counts of this clonotype. This chain's CDR3 is CASSSDRALYEQYF. CDR3 DNA: TGTGCCAGCAGTTCCGACAGGGCCCTCTACGAGCAGTACTTC. V is TRBV6-4 and J is TRBJ2-7; TRBD1 aligns across 7 bases. The CDR3 has 14 amino acids. The germline CDR1 and CDR2 sequences are MRHNA and SNTAGT. Trimming cost V 5 bases and J 3 bases; bases outside gene matches: 7.

The rearrangement uses TRBV7-2 and TRBJ1-1, with a weak D call TRBD1 (5 bases). The length of the CDR3 is 19 residues. The V end was cut by 1 base, the J end by 3 bases, with 24 bases between. The germline gives CDR1 SGHTA, CDR2 FQGNSA. DNA of the CDR3: TGTGCCAGCAGCTTAGGGCCACTGTCCAGGGCCAAAGGGTACACTGAAGCTTTCTTT. Translation: CASSLGPLSRAKGYTEAFF.

This chain uses TRBV7-9 with TRBJ2-1, with 10 bases identical to TRBD2. Per the germline V gene, CDR1 is SEHNR and CDR2 is FQNEAQ (reference sequence). The trim removed 0 bases at V and 3 bases at J, leaving 5 bases unmatched. The CDR3 totals 17 residues. DNA for the CDR3: TGTGCCAGCAGCTTAGCAACTAGCGGGGATATCTACAATGAGCAGTTCTTC. Translation: CASSLATSGDIYNEQFF.

This clonotype was found many times. The V gene is TRBV3-1, the J gene TRBJ2-3; no firm D call. The CDR3 totals 13 residues. CDR1 and CDR2 from the germline V gene are LGHDT and YNNKEL (reference sequence). V shed 0 bases and J shed 3 bases, with 4 bases lying between them. CDR3 coding DNA: TGTGCCAGCAGCCAAGAGTTAACAGATACGCAGTATTTT. This encodes CASSQELTDTQYF.

The rearrangement uses TRBV15 and TRBJ2-7; maybe TRBD1 (5 bases). This CDR3 has 13 residues. Trimming took 6 bases from V and 0 from J, leaving 9 bases between them. CDR1 and CDR2 from the germline V gene are LNHNV and YYDKDF (reference sequence). The CDR3 DNA follows: TGTGCCACCAGGGACGACAGCTCCTACGAGCAGTACTTC. Its translation: CATRDDSSYEQYF.

The V call is TRBV6-2 or TRBV6-3, the J call TRBJ2-5, with D maybe TRBD2 (5 bases). This CDR3 is built from 15 residues. Germline V gene data show CDR1 as MNHEY and CDR2 as SVGEGT. The germline V and J ends were trimmed by 0 bases and 2 bases, with 10 bases remaining between them. CDR3 region: CASSYSGERQETQYF. The CDR3 nucleotides are TGTGCCAGCAGTTACTCTGGGGAGCGTCAAGAGACCCAGTACTTC.

This clonotype was recorded a few times. V and J are TRBV6-5 and TRBJ2-7; 11 bases agree with TRBD2. Trimming removed 5 bases from V and 6 bases from J; junction bases left unmatched: 6. Per germline, CDR1 MNHEY and CDR2 SVGAGI. The CDR3 is 14 amino acids. CDR3 coding DNA: TGTGCCAGCAGTACCACTAGCGGGAGCTTCGAGCAGTACTTC. Its protein is CASSTTSGSFEQYF.

There are a few counts of this clonotype. The rearrangement uses TRBV5-1 and TRBJ2-7; TRBD1 matches 7 bases. V was pared by 0 bases and J by 2 bases, with 11 bases of the junction left unmatched. The CDR3 has 17 amino acids. CDR1 SGHRS and CDR2 YFSETQ come from the germline V gene. The CDR3 DNA is TGCGCCAGCAGCTTGGCCATTGGAACAGGGGATCCCTACGAGCAGTACTTC. Translated, it gives CASSLAIGTGDPYEQYF.

This clonotype was picked up a small number of times. The rearrangement joins TRBV24-1 to TRBJ2-1; D perhaps matches TRBD2 (6 bases). CDR3 length: 13 residues. The V gene lost 6 bases and the J gene lost 8 bases, with 13 bases spanning the gap. CDR1 and CDR2 from the germline V gene are KGHDR and SFDVKD. CDR3 sequence reads: CATSLGGRDEQFF. The CDR3 DNA is TGTGCCACCAGTCTGGGGGGTAGGGATGAGCAGTTCTTC.

The rearrangement links TRBV12-3 or TRBV12-4 to TRBJ1-1, with D possibly matching TRBD1 (6 bases). V was clipped by 3 bases and J by 0 bases, with 14 bases between them. The CDR3 runs 16 residues. The CDR3 sequence is CASSFPVGGLNTEAFF. The CDR3 DNA follows: TGTGCCAGCAGTTTTCCGGTGGGGGGGCTGAACACTGAAGCTTTCTTT.

This clonotype turned up a few times. The rearrangement uses TRBV15 and TRBJ2-1, with 11 bases lining up with TRBD2. In germline, CDR1 is LNHNV, CDR2 YYDKDF (reference sequence). CDR3 size: 17 residues. Trimming took 0 bases from V and 9 from J; bases not matched to a gene: 10. The CDR3 is CATSRETILAGVAEQFF. For the CDR3, the DNA is TGTGCCACCAGCAGAGAGACTATACTAGCGGGAGTTGCTGAGCAGTTCTTC.

The CDR3 nucleotides are TGTGCCAGCATGACGGGGAGGGACCCCCGTGAGACCCAGTACTTC. As protein: CASMTGRDPRETQYF. The chain has TRBV12-3 or TRBV12-4 and TRBJ2-5, with 7 positions matching TRBD2. This CDR3 comprises 15 residues. The V gene end was trimmed by 7 bases and the J gene end by 5 bases; junction bases not matched to a gene: 13.

This clonotype was detected only once. The rearrangement joins TRBV11-2 to TRBJ2-4; 14 positions agree with TRBD2. CDR3 length: 15 amino acids. Germline-derived CDR1 and CDR2 are SGHAT and FQNNGV. Trimming at V came to 6 bases and at J to 7 bases, leaving 5 bases not matched to a gene. CDR3 sequence: CASRTSGGARNIQYF. CDR3 nucleotides: TGTGCCAGCAGGACTAGCGGGGGGGCCCGGAACATTCAGTACTTC.

The rearrangement joins TRBV4-2 to TRBJ2-7; 7 bases line up with TRBD1. Germline trimming cut 0 bases from V and 4 bases from J; bases unmatched to any gene: 9. CDR1 LGHNA and CDR2 YNFKEQ come from the germline V gene. This CDR3 is 16 amino acids long. The CDR3 DNA sequence: TGTGCCAGCAGCCAAGATTCGGAGACAGGGTGGTACGAGCAGTACTTC. Protein sequence: CASSQDSETGWYEQYF.

This chain connects TRBV27 to TRBJ2-1, with D tentatively TRBD2 (6 bases). The V gene's germline CDR1 is MNHEY and CDR2 SMNVEV (reference sequence). This CDR3 comprises 16 residues. The V gene lost 5 bases and the J gene lost 2 bases, with 16 bases spanning the gap. CDR3 nucleotide sequence: TGTGCCAGCAGTCCCACCGGACTACCTCCCTACAATGAGCAGTTCTTC. It encodes CASSPTGLPPYNEQFF.